Each of the 24 T cell receptor beta chains below was sequenced from the same sample in a study of response to subunit inactivated influenza vaccine. TCRdb reanalysed the RT-PCR reads using MiXCR and keeps one entry per CDR3 protein. This sample has approximately 730,000 distinct CDR3 sequences; about 15% occur once, and the top ten carry less than 9%. The material was PBMCs from blood, obtained around 15 days before vaccination. These receptors originate from a man aged 50 or older who received an inactivated influenza vaccine.

As DNA, the CDR3 is TGTGCCAGCTCACCCTTCCAGGCGAATCAGCCCCAGCATTTT. Translating gives CASSPFQANQPQHF. V usage is TRBV18 and J usage is TRBJ1-5; D ambiguous. CDR3 length: 14 amino acids. Per germline, CDR1 KGHSH and CDR2 LQKENI. Trimming removed 3 bases at V and 4 bases at J, with 10 bases between.

The chain combines TRBV20-1 with TRBJ2-7, with 7 bases that match TRBD1. Germline CDR1 is DFQATT and CDR2 is SNEGSKA (reference sequence). Trimming removed 4 bases from V and 2 bases from J; junction bases left unmatched: 11. The CDR3 covers 15 residues. CDR3 in amino acids: CSAKQGSGTAYEQYF. Written as DNA, the CDR3 is TGCAGTGCTAAGCAGGGGTCCGGGACAGCCTACGAGCAGTACTTC.

This clonotype was seen ten or more times. The chain combines TRBV6-5 with TRBJ1-2; perhaps TRBD1 as D (5 bases). Trimming removed 6 bases from V and 8 bases from J, with 19 bases in between. Germline V lookup: CDR1 MNHEY, CDR2 SVGAGI. The CDR3 contains 14 residues. The CDR3: CASSYTGGRGGYTF. The CDR3 coding sequence is TGTGCCAGCAGCTACACAGGAGGAAGAGGCGGCTACACCTTC.

The chain is built from TRBV6-5 and TRBJ2-5, with D uncertain. V was shortened by 4 bases and J by 5 bases, with 11 bases between the two germline ends. The CDR3 covers 13 residues. The germline CDR1 and CDR2 sequences are MNHEY and SVGAGI. CDR3 nucleotide sequence: TGTGCCAGCAGTTCGGCAGGCCGGGAGACCCAGTACTTC. This translates into CASSSAGRETQYF.

The chain recombines TRBV6-4 with TRBJ2-1; the match to TRBD2 covers 9 bases. V was clipped by 4 bases and J by 5 bases; unmatched bases: 6. Germline values: CDR1 MRHNA, CDR2 SNTAGT. The CDR3 length is 15 residues. The CDR3 protein is CASSAIAGANNEQFF. The CDR3 nucleotides are TGTGCCAGCAGTGCAATAGCGGGGGCGAACAATGAGCAGTTCTTC.

This clonotype was detected only a few times. The J gene is TRBJ2-7, the V gene TRBV15; D may be TRBD1 (5 bases). Trimming removed 3 bases at V and 6 bases at J, with 12 bases between. The CDR3 is 13 residues long. CDR1 and CDR2 (germline): LNHNV, YYDKDF (reference sequence). CDR3 loop: CATSSDPGFEQYF. CDR3 bases: TGTGCCACCAGCAGTGACCCAGGGTTCGAGCAGTACTTC. Full variable domain (rest looked up from reference TRBV15 and TRBJ2-7): DAMVIQNPRYQVTQFGKPVTLSCSQTLNHNVMYWYQQKSSQAPKLLFHYYDKDFNNEADTPDNFQSRRPNTSFCFLDIRSPGLGDTAMYLCATSSDPGFEQYFGPGTRLTVT.

This clonotype was counted only a few times. The V and J genes are TRBV11-2 and TRBJ1-6, with 7 positions matching TRBD1. Germline trimming cut 5 bases from V and 10 bases from J; bases unmatched to any gene: 5. Germline assignment: CDR1 SGHAT and CDR2 FQNNGV. The CDR3 is 13 residues long. The CDR3 reads CASSGQERSPLHF. CDR3 bases: TGTGCCAGCAGCGGACAGGAGAGATCACCCCTCCACTTT.

The chain combines TRBV4-2 with TRBJ2-7, with 9 bases identical to TRBD2. The V segment lost 1 base and the J segment 9 bases; nucleotides outside the gene matches: 10. The germline V gene has CDR1 LGHNA and CDR2 YNFKEQ. The CDR3 runs to 15 residues. CDR3 sequence reads: CASSQASGRPIGQYF. The CDR3 nucleotides read TGTGCCAGCAGCCAAGCGAGCGGGAGGCCCATCGGGCAGTACTTC.

This clonotype occurred a few times. The J gene is TRBJ1-1, the V gene TRBV12-3 or TRBV12-4, with D perhaps matching TRBD1 (6 bases). V gave up 5 bases and J gave up 4 bases, with 17 bases separating them. This CDR3 contains 15 residues. For the CDR3, the DNA is TGTGCCAGCAGTCCTGAACAGGGTTCGGGCACTGAAGCTTTCTTT. Protein product: CASSPEQGSGTEAFF.

The chain is built from TRBV5-5 and TRBJ2-7, with D possibly being TRBD1 (6 bases). V lost 2 bases, J lost 2 bases, and 14 bases lay in between. This CDR3 is 15 amino acids long. Germline CDR1 SGHKS, CDR2 YYEKEE (reference sequence). As DNA, the CDR3 is TGTGCCAGCAGCTTAACGGGACACATAACCTACGAGCAGTACTTC. Its translation: CASSLTGHITYEQYF.

This clonotype has a count of ten or more. The chain carries TRBV5-1 and TRBJ2-3; a weak D match, TRBD2 (7 bases). Germline values: CDR1 SGHRS, CDR2 YFSETQ. This CDR3 spans 17 amino acids. The ends were cut back, 0 bases at V and 5 bases at J, with 19 bases in the middle. The CDR3: CASSLALLGGPQDTQYF. CDR3 DNA: TGCGCCAGCAGCTTGGCCCTACTGGGGGGGCCACAAGATACGCAGTATTTT.

This clonotype has more than one count but fewer than ten. The chain has TRBV5-6 and TRBJ2-7; D may be TRBD1 or TRBD2 (5 bases each). The germline V gene encodes CDR1 SGHDT and CDR2 YYEEEE. V lost 0 bases and J lost 2, with 12 bases in between. This CDR3 is built from 15 residues. The DNA for the CDR3 is TGTGCCAGCAGCTTGGGGGGGACCATCGCCTACGAGCAGTACTTC. It translates to CASSLGGTIAYEQYF.

V gene TRBV4-3 combines with J gene TRBJ2-1; D is unclear. The CDR3 contains 17 residues. V was shortened by 0 bases and J by 0 bases, with 12 bases between the two germline ends. Germline V gene data show CDR1 as LGHNA and CDR2 as YSLEER. Here the CDR3 reads CASSQEVGRPSYNEQFF. CDR3 DNA: TGCGCCAGCAGCCAAGAGGTTGGGCGGCCCTCCTACAATGAGCAGTTCTTC.

This clonotype was picked up a small number of times. V and J are TRBV7-2 and TRBJ1-2; perhaps TRBD1 as D (6 bases). Between the trimmed V and J ends, which lost 5 bases and 4 bases, there was a span of 14 bases. Germline V gene lookup returns CDR1 SGHTA and CDR2 FQGNSA. CDR3 length equals 14 residues. The CDR3: CASSPTGSIYGYTF. CDR3 nucleotides: TGTGCCAGCAGCCCGACAGGATCCATCTATGGCTACACCTTC.

This clonotype was seen repeatedly, ten times or more. J is TRBJ2-3 and V is TRBV5-1; D gene unclear. CDR3 size: 12 residues. V lost 4 bases, J lost 2 bases, and 5 bases lay in between. In germline, CDR1 is SGHRS, CDR2 YFSETQ. The DNA of the CDR3 is TGCGCCAGCAGCATCCACACAGATACGCAGTATTTT. Its translation is CASSIHTDTQYF.

This clonotype was observed a few times. V and J are TRBV12-3 or TRBV12-4 and TRBJ2-5, with TRBD2 matching 7 bases. The CDR3 covers 14 residues. Trimming removed 4 bases from V and 5 bases from J; junction bases left unmatched: 7. The CDR3, as DNA: TGTGCCAGCAGTTCTATAGCGGGCCCCGAGACCCAGTACTTC. It codes for CASSSIAGPETQYF.

V gene TRBV4-3 combines with J gene TRBJ2-1; 13 bases agree with TRBD2. With 1 base clipped from V and 8 bases from J, the junction kept 11 bases outside the gene matches. This CDR3 region has 18 residues. Germline-derived CDR1 and CDR2 are LGHNA and YSLEER. This CDR3 reads CASSQALAGGPVVHEQFF. CDR3 in DNA: TGCGCCAGCAGCCAAGCACTAGCGGGAGGGCCTGTCGTCCATGAGCAGTTCTTC.

The chain links TRBV7-9 to TRBJ1-2; D remains ambiguous. The CDR3 is 13 residues long. Germline CDR1 reads SEHNR; CDR2 reads FQNEAQ (reference sequence). V gave up 3 bases and J gave up 6 bases, with 11 bases separating them. The CDR3 reads CASSFPLSHGYTF. The CDR3 DNA sequence: TGTGCCAGCAGCTTCCCGTTGAGCCATGGCTACACCTTC. The entire variable domain, with the rest obtained from reference TRBV7-9 and TRBJ1-2, is as follows: DTGVSQNPRHKITKRGQNVTFRCDPISEHNRLYWYRQTLGQGPEFLTYFQNEAQLEKSRLLSDRFSAERPKGSFSTLEIQRTEQGDSAMYLCASSFPLSHGYTFGSGTRLTVV.

This chain's CDR3 is CASSSHSGGATDTQYF. In nucleotides, the CDR3 is TGTGCCAGCAGTTCCCATAGCGGGGGGGCCACAGATACGCAGTATTTT. The rearrangement uses TRBV12-3 or TRBV12-4 and TRBJ2-3, with 11 bases identical to TRBD2. V lost 4 bases and J lost 2; bases outside the gene matches: 5. This CDR3 contains 16 residues.

Ten or more counts support this clonotype. V gene TRBV28 combines with J gene TRBJ2-7; no clear D gene. The CDR3 consists of 11 residues. Germline CDR1 and CDR2: MDHEN and SYDVKM. Trimming shortened V by 4 bases and J by 2 bases, and 3 bases separated the two germline ends. Written as DNA, the CDR3 is TGTGCCAGCAGTTGGGCCTACGAGCAGTACTTC. This translates into CASSWAYEQYF.

The V and J genes are TRBV4-1 and TRBJ2-2; a weak D match, TRBD1 (6 bases). V lost 3 bases and J lost 2, with 16 bases in between. This CDR3 is built from 17 residues. From germline, CDR1 is MGHRA and CDR2 YSYEKL. Written as DNA, the CDR3 is TGCGCCAGCAGCCATGGACGACAGGTCCTAAACACCGGGGAGCTGTTTTTT. Translated: CASSHGRQVLNTGELFF.

This clonotype was observed at least ten times. The chain is built from TRBV7-9 and TRBJ2-7; 10 positions match TRBD2. The ends lost 5 bases at V and 5 bases at J; junction bases unmatched: 9. Germline CDR1 SEHNR, CDR2 FQNEAQ (reference sequence). The CDR3 contains 15 residues. The CDR3 bases are TGTGCCAGCAGCCGAGCGGGAGGGCCGACCAACGAGCAGTACTTC. Translated, it gives CASSRAGGPTNEQYF.

This clonotype was detected once. V is TRBV12-3 or TRBV12-4 and J is TRBJ2-1; TRBD1 aligns across 9 bases. CDR3 length: 15 residues. Trimming at V came to 6 bases and at J to 6 bases, leaving 9 bases not matched to a gene. The CDR3 spells CASSRLGTGSNEQFF. Written as DNA, the CDR3 is TGTGCCAGCAGCCGCCTTGGGACAGGGAGCAATGAGCAGTTCTTC.

This rearrangement joins TRBV27 to TRBJ2-2; D is possibly TRBD1 (5 bases). The CDR3 length is 12 residues. Germline loops: CDR1 MNHEY, CDR2 SMNVEV (reference sequence). Deletions cut 6 bases from V and 7 bases from J, with 9 bases between. The CDR3 loop is CASRGVDGELFF. As DNA, the CDR3 is TGTGCCAGCAGAGGGGTGGACGGGGAGCTGTTTTTT.